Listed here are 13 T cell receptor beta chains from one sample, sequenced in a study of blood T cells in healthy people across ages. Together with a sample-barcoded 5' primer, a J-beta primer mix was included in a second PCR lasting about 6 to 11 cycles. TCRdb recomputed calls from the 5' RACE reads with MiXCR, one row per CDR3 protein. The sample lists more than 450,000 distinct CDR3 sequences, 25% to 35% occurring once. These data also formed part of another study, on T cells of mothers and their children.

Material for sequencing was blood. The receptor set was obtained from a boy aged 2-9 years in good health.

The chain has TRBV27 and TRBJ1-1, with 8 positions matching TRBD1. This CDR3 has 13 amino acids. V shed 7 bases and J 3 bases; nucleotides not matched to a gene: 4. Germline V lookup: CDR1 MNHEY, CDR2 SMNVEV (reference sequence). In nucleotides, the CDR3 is TGTGCCAGCAAACGACAGGGGTACACTGAAGCTTTCTTT. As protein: CASKRQGYTEAFF.

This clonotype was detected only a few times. The CDR3 region is CASRPIPTRGHNEQFF. The CDR3 DNA is TGTGCCAGCAGACCGATCCCAACCAGGGGACACAATGAGCAGTTCTTC. V gene TRBV5-4 combines with J gene TRBJ2-1; maybe TRBD1 (6 bases). The CDR3 extends over 16 amino acids. Germline lookup yields CDR1 SGHNT and CDR2 YYREEE (reference sequence). V was trimmed by 5 bases and J by 5 bases, leaving 20 bases between them.

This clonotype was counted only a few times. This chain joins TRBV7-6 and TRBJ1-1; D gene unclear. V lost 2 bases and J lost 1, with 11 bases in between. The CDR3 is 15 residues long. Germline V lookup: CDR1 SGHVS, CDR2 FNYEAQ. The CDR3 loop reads CASSLFQYTNTEAFF. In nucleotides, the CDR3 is TGTGCCAGCAGCTTATTCCAGTATACGAACACTGAAGCTTTCTTT.

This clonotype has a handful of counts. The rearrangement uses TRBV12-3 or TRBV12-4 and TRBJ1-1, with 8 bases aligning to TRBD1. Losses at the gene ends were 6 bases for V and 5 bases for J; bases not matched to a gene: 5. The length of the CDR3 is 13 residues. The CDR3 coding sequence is TGTGCCAGCAGGGCAGGGGGCCGAACTGAAGCTTTCTTT. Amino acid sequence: CASRAGGRTEAFF.

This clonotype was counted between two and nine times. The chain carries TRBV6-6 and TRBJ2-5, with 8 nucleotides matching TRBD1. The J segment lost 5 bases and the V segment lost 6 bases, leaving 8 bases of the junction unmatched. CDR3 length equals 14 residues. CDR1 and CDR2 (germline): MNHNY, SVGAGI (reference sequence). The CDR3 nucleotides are TGTGCCAGCAGGGGACAGGAGGCCAAGGAGACCCAGTACTTC. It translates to CASRGQEAKETQYF.

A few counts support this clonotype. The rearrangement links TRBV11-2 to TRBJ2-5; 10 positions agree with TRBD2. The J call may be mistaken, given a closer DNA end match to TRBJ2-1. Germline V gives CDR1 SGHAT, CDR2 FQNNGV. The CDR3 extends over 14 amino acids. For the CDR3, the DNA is TGTGCCAGCAGCTTACTAGCGGGAGTGGTTGAGCAGTTCTTC. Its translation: CASSLLAGVVEQFF.

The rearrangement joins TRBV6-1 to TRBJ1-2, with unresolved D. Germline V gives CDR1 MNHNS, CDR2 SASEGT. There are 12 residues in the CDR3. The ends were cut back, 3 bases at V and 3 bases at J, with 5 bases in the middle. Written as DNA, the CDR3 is TGTGCCAGCAGTGACACCTACTATGGCTACACCTTC. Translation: CASSDTYYGYTF.

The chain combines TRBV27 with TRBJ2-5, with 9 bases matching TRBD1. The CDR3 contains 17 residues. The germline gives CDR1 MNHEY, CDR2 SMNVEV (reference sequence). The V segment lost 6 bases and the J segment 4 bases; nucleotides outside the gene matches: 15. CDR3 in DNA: TGTGCCAGCAGCCCGCCCGGGACAGGGTATCGTCCAGAGACCCAGTACTTC. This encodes CASSPPGTGYRPETQYF.

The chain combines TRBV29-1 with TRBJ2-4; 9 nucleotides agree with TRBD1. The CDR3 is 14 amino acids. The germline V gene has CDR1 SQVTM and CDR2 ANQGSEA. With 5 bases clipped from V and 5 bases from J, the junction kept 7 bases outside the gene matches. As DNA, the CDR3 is TGCAGCGTTTCCGGGACAGGGAACCAAAACATTCAGTACTTC. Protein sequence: CSVSGTGNQNIQYF.

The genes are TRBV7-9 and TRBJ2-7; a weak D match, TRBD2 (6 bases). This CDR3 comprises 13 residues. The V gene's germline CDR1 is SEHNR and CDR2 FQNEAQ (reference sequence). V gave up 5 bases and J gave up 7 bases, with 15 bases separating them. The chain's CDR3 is CASSAGPGGEQYF. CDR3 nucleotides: TGTGCCAGCAGCGCGGGACCTGGGGGGGAGCAGTACTTC.

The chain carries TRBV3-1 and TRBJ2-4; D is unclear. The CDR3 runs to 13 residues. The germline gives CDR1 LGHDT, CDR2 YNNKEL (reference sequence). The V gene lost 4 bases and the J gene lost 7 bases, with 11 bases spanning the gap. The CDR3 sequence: CASSPPVGNIQYF. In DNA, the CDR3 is TGTGCCAGCAGCCCCCCGGTTGGGAACATTCAGTACTTC.

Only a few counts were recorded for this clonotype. The CDR3 DNA sequence: TGTGCCAGCAGAATGGGGGGAGGCTATGGCTACACCTTC. Its protein is CASRMGGGYGYTF. V usage is TRBV12-3 or TRBV12-4 and J usage is TRBJ1-2, with a weak D call TRBD1 (5 bases). This CDR3 spans 13 amino acids. Trimming removed 6 bases at V and 4 bases at J, with 12 bases between.

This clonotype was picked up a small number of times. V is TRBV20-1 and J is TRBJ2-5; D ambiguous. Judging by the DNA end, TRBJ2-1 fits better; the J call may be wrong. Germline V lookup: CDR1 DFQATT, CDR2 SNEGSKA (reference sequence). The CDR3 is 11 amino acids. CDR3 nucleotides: TGCAGTGCTAGAAACGAGGTAGAGCAGTTCTTC. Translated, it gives CSARNEVEQFF.